These 29 T cell receptor beta chains were all obtained from the same sample, sequenced in a study of tumor-infiltrating lymphocytes in primary liver carcinoma (dated by TCRdb to about 2017). Without any cell sorting, total RNA and DNA were co-extracted from about 20-30 mg of bulk tissue using the AllPrep DNA/RNA mini kit. Data came from an Illumina HiSeq 2500. TCRbeta-specific cDNA was reverse-transcribed from approximately 460 ng total RNA using a constant-region primer and ProtoScript II reverse transcriptase. Construction of the TCRbeta libraries relied on three nested rounds of multiplex PCR, following a slightly modified ARM-PCR procedure. Each of the first two PCR rounds ran for roughly 9 cycles using multiplex TRBV1-TRBV30 forward primers together with a Cbeta reverse primer. Clones were called with MiXCR by TCRdb after fastp trimmed the public reads at Q25, and only in-frame beta chains were retained. One record per CDR3 amino acid sequence lists the most common genes and DNA. For this sample the table gives about 48,000 distinct CDR3 sequences, of which over 70% were detected only once. About a quarter of the sample lies in the top ten.

The sample consisted of liver tumor tissue from sampling region 3. This specimen's cell subset or site label, per the study, means: tumor region T3, left-lateral pole. The receptors derive from a man aged 35 to 55 with primary liver carcinoma and hepatitis B virus infection.

With respect to this clonotype: Lacking the conserved final phenylalanine or tryptophan, this CDR3 likely reflects a read error. V usage is TRBV5-4 and J usage is TRBJ2-7; a possible D gene is TRBD2 (5 bases). Looked up from germline, CDR1 is SGHNT and CDR2 is YYREEE (reference sequence). This CDR3 has 15 amino acids. V was cut by 0 bases and J by 5 bases, with 15 bases left in between. The CDR3: CASSLGGFEVDEQYL. DNA of the CDR3: TGTGCCAGCAGCTTGGGCGGGTTTGAGGTTGACGAGCAGTACTTA.

The chain combines TRBV11-1 with TRBJ2-7, with 11 nucleotides matching TRBD2. This CDR3 has 17 residues. Germline CDR1 and CDR2: SGHAT and FQDESV (reference sequence). After removal of 6 bases from V and 0 bases from J, the junction contained 10 bases not matched to a gene. CDR3 residues: CASRLASGGTYSYEQYF. The CDR3 DNA reads TGTGCCAGCAGGTTGGCTAGCGGGGGGACGTACTCCTACGAGCAGTACTTC.

The chain uses TRBV15 and TRBJ2-3, with TRBD2 identical over 9 bases. Germline loops: CDR1 LNHNV, CDR2 YYDKDF (reference sequence). CDR3 length equals 15 residues. V dropped 8 bases and J dropped 5; count of bases not matched to a gene: 11. CDR3 nucleotide sequence: TGTGCCACCGGGGGATTAACTAGCGGGCGAGATACGCAGTATTTT. Translation: CATGGLTSGRDTQYF.

This clonotype was detected only once. A single base separates this from a much larger clone, so it may be a read error. V usage is TRBV28 and J usage is TRBJ1-5; 9 bases match TRBD1. V shed 6 bases and J 5 bases; nucleotides not matched to a gene: 8. CDR1 and CDR2 (germline): MDHEN, SYDVKM. The CDR3 runs 15 residues. This CDR3 reads CASSKQGAPDQPQHF. The DNA for the CDR3 is TGTGCCAGCAGCAAACAGGGGGCCCCCGATCAGCCCCAGCATTTT.

In regard to this clonotype: Given a much more abundant clone one base away, this may be a read error. V and J are TRBV4-1 and TRBJ1-5; D perhaps matches TRBD1 (5 bases). The germline CDR1 and CDR2 sequences are MGHRA and YSYEKL. CDR3 length equals 15 residues. CDR3 nucleotide sequence: TGCGCCGGCAGCCAAGATATCGCAGGGCGGCAGCCCCAGCATTTT. Translation gives CAGSQDIAGRQPQHF.

In the case of this clonotype: The junction and the germline gene differ at one end; a read error may be behind it. The V and J genes are TRBV29-1 and TRBJ2-1; TRBD2 might be the D (5 bases). This CDR3 spans 13 amino acids. Germline CDR1 SQVTM, CDR2 ANQGSEA. CDR3 nucleotide sequence: TGCATCGTTGACGGGATGTCCCACAGAGAGCAGTTCTTC. As protein: CIVDGMSHREQFF.

A remark on this clonotype: The CDR3 carries no conserved terminal phenylalanine or tryptophan, so it likely arises from a read error. The limits of the CDR3 on the DNA are not certain, so only TCRdb's listed CDR3 is given. The J gene is TRBJ2-4, the V gene TRBV11-2; no DNA check was done on the table's D call, TRBD1. CDR1 and CDR2 (germline): SGHAT, FQNNGV. The CDR3 spans 16 residues, counting both ends. CDR3: CASTQNVRGAGNIHYS.

Comment on this clonotype: The junction departs from germline at one end; a sequencing error may be responsible. This chain connects TRBV4-1 to TRBJ2-2, with TRBD1 matching 9 bases. From germline, CDR1 is MGHRA and CDR2 YSYEKL. This CDR3 is 15 amino acids long. DNA for the CDR3: TGCGCCAGCAGTCGGGACAGGGTTTTCACCGGGGAGGTGCTGTTT. Translated, it gives CASSRDRVFTGEVLF.

To note about this clonotype: A read error may produce the germline difference seen at one junction end. The rearrangement uses TRBV12-3 or TRBV12-4 and TRBJ2-2; maybe TRBD1 (7 bases). The CDR3 contains 18 residues. CDR3 sequence reads: CASINRGIRGRGTGELLF. CDR3 bases: TGTGCCAGCATTAACCGGGGGATAAGGGGGCGCGGCACCGGGGAGCTGTTATTT.

This clonotype occurred many times. The chain combines TRBV7-8 with TRBJ2-7; TRBD1 matches 10 bases. The germline V gene encodes CDR1 SGHVS and CDR2 FQNEAQ. This CDR3 contains 13 residues. The junction had 4 bases not matched to a gene; V was cut back by 5 bases and J by 6 bases. As DNA, the CDR3 is TGTGCCAGCAGCAGGGACAGGGGTGTCGAGCAGTACTTC. This sequence encodes CASSRDRGVEQYF.

Turning to this clonotype: The germline gene is not matched at one end of the junction; a read error may be the cause. The CDR3 here is CAGSFEGDTEAFF. In DNA, the CDR3 is TGTGCCGGCAGCTTCGAGGGGGACACTGAAGCTTTCTTT. This chain links TRBV5-5 with TRBJ1-1; D perhaps matches TRBD1 (6 bases). This CDR3 has 13 residues. Germline values: CDR1 SGHKS, CDR2 YYEKEE (reference sequence).

The chain carries TRBV7-2 and TRBJ2-3; 10 bases agree with TRBD2. CDR3 size: 16 residues. Trimming cost V 9 bases and J 1 base; bases outside gene matches: 10. CDR1 is SGHTA, CDR2 FQGNSA, per germline. The CDR3 DNA is TGTGCCAGTTCTAGCGGGAGAGGGCCACGCACAGATACGCAGTATTTT. Its translation: CASSSGRGPRTDTQYF.

On this clonotype itself: No conserved phenylalanine or tryptophan ends this CDR3, so it is likely a read error. This sequence joins TRBV29-1 and TRBJ1-1, with D unclear. V lost 7 bases to trimming and J lost 7 bases, with 22 bases between them. Per germline, CDR1 SQVTM and CDR2 ANQGSEA. The CDR3 contains 14 residues. CDR3 in DNA: TGCAGCGCCCAGAAGCTGACACGGGAGGGTGAAGCTTTCATT. Its translation: CSAQKLTREGEAFI.

About this clonotype itself: The junction does not match germline at one end; this may be a read error. CDR3 DNA: TGCAGCGTAGCCGGGACTAACGGCTTCTACGAGCGGTACTTC. Protein sequence: CSVAGTNGFYERYF. This chain connects TRBV29-1 to TRBJ2-7, with TRBD2 identical over 7 bases. Germline CDR1 is SQVTM and CDR2 is ANQGSEA. This CDR3 is 14 amino acids long.

This clonotype qualifies as medium-sized (0.01 to 0.1%). The V gene is TRBV7-8, the J gene TRBJ2-2, with 11 bases that match TRBD2. The CDR3 runs to 15 residues. CDR1 and CDR2 from the germline V gene are SGHVS and FQNEAQ. V was pared by 5 bases and J by 5 bases, with 4 bases of the junction left unmatched. In nucleotides, the CDR3 is TGTGCCAGCAGCGACGGACTAGCGGGTACCGGGGAGCTGTTTTTT. This encodes CASSDGLAGTGELFF. Variable domain in full (rest from reference TRBV7-8 and TRBJ2-2): GAGVSQSPRYKVAKRGQDVALRCDPISGHVSLFWYQQALGQGPEFLTYFQNEAQLDKSGLPSDRFFAERPEGSVSTLKIQRTQQEDSAVYLCASSDGLAGTGELFFGEGSRLTVL.

To note about this clonotype: Compared with germline, one end of the junction differs, possibly owing to a read error. The V call is TRBV11-2, the J call TRBJ2-2; TRBD2 matches at 9 bases. The CDR3 runs 16 residues. The germline gives CDR1 SGHAT, CDR2 FQNNGV. The CDR3 sequence is CAGGLLALAGTGELSF. The CDR3 nucleotides are TGTGCCGGCGGCTTATTGGCGCTAGCGGGAACCGGGGAGCTGTCTTTT.

By share of the sample, this clonotype is medium-sized. J is TRBJ2-7 and V is TRBV11-2; 12 bases align to TRBD2. The CDR3 loop spans 15 amino acids. J lost 7 bases, V lost 6 bases, and 10 bases had no gene match. From germline, CDR1 is SGHAT and CDR2 FQNNGV. This chain's CDR3 is CASSASGRALEEQYF. DNA for the CDR3: TGTGCCAGCAGTGCTAGCGGGAGGGCCCTAGAAGAGCAGTACTTC. The complete variable domain, with remaining parts taken from reference TRBV11-2 and TRBJ2-7, reads EAGVAQSPRYKIIEKRQSVAFWCNPISGHATLYWYQQILGQGPKLLIQFQNNGVVDDSQLPKDRFSAERLKGVDSTLKIQPAKLEDSAVYLCASSASGRALEEQYFGPGTRLTVT.

On this clonotype itself: Just one base apart from a much larger clone, this may be a read error. The chain employs TRBV20-1 and TRBJ1-5; D not resolved. Germline values: CDR1 DFQATT, CDR2 SNEGSKA (reference sequence). This CDR3 comprises 15 residues. CDR3 nucleotide sequence: TGCAGTGCTATCCGGGCCTCTAATAGCAATCGGCCCCAGCATTTT. Encoded protein: CSAIRASNSNRPQHF.

The table lists this clonotype with a count of one. With a much larger clone just one base away, this may be a read error. The chain has TRBV28 and TRBJ1-2; D unresolved. Deletions cut 6 bases from V and 6 bases from J, with 20 bases between. CDR1 is MDHEN, CDR2 SYDVKM, per germline. This CDR3 contains 15 residues. The CDR3 loop is CASSPIERRYNGYTF. CDR3 DNA sequence: TGTGCCAGCAGCCCAATTGAAAGAAGATACAATGGCTACACCTTC.

Worth noting for this clonotype: A junction end diverges from the germline sequence, so it may reflect a read error. This chain links TRBV29-1 with TRBJ2-5, with TRBD1 as a possible D gene (6 bases). The CDR3 length is 14 residues. Germline V lookup: CDR1 SQVTM, CDR2 ANQGSEA. CDR3 residues: CSVDKGHQQETQYF. In nucleotides, the CDR3 is TGCAGCGTTGATAAGGGACATCAACAAGAGACCCAATACTTC.

In its sample, this clonotype was seen a few times. A much larger clone is a single base away; this may be a read error. This sequence joins TRBV28 and TRBJ1-2, with 9 bases identical to TRBD1. Germline CDR1 MDHEN, CDR2 SYDVKM. V lost 3 bases to trimming and J lost 4 bases; unmatched junction nucleotides: 6. The CDR3 consists of 15 residues. CDR3 bases: TGTGCCAGCAGTTTTTCCGGGACAGGGAGCTATGGCTACACCTTC. This codes for CASSFSGTGSYGYTF.

Regarding this clonotype: This is likely a read error, given that the CDR3 carries no conserved phenylalanine or tryptophan at its end. This chain uses TRBV7-8 with TRBJ2-7; D is uncertain. The CDR3 has 13 residues. From germline, CDR1 is SGHVS and CDR2 FQNEAQ. The CDR3 DNA follows: TGCGCCAGCAGCTTAGCCCTCTCCTACGAGCAGTACTCC. Translating gives CASSLALSYEQYS.

This clonotype was counted at least ten times. The chain employs TRBV5-5 and TRBJ2-2, with 8 positions matching TRBD1. CDR3 size: 15 residues. Germline CDR1 and CDR2: SGHKS and YYEKEE (reference sequence). V shed 4 bases, J shed 3 bases, and the junction held 5 bases outside the gene matches. The CDR3: CASSPPGGDTGELFF. CDR3 sequence (DNA): TGTGCCAGCAGCCCCCCAGGGGGCGACACCGGGGAGCTGTTTTTT.

In the case of this clonotype: The junction and the germline gene differ at one end; a read error may be behind it. The chain joins TRBV4-1 to TRBJ1-5; D not resolved. This CDR3 has 14 residues. CDR1 is MGHRA, CDR2 YSYEKL, per germline. This chain's CDR3 is CASSPSLINQPRHF. CDR3 DNA sequence: TGCGCCAGCAGCCCCTCATTAATCAATCAGCCCCGGCATTTT.

On this clonotype: This CDR3 fails to terminate in the conserved phenylalanine or tryptophan, so it likely reflects a read error. It is unclear where the CDR3 begins or ends on the DNA, so no DNA is shown, and the CDR3 is as TCRdb lists it. The genes are TRBV11-2 and TRBJ2-6; the D call of TRBD2 is as the table states it, not checked on the DNA. The CDR3 comprises 16 residues, both ends counted. The germline V gene has CDR1 SGHAT and CDR2 FQNNGV. The CDR3 sequence: CASSLSRGRGANIPTI.

Comments on this clonotype: This likely comes from a read error, as the CDR3 has no conserved phenylalanine or tryptophan at its end. The CDR3 nucleotides read TGTGCCAGCAGCCGTCTTCTGGCCTACGAGCAGTACTTA. Translating it yields CASSRLLAYEQYL. The chain joins TRBV4-2 to TRBJ2-7; D not certain. The V gene lost 4 bases and the J gene lost 2 bases, with 9 bases spanning the gap. CDR3 length: 13 amino acids. Germline V gene sequence: CDR1 LGHNA, CDR2 YNFKEQ.

Points on this clonotype: Relative to the germline gene, one junction end is altered; a read error may explain this. The chain uses TRBV6-1 and TRBJ2-1; 9 bases agree with TRBD2. The CDR3 extends over 15 amino acids. Germline CDR1 is MNHNS and CDR2 is SASEGT. The CDR3 nucleotides are TGTTCCAGCAGTAAAGAGACTAGCGGAGCGACGGAGCAGTTCTTC. This gives the protein CSSSKETSGATEQFF.

This clonotype came up many times. This chain uses TRBV28 with TRBJ2-7; D uncertain. The length of the CDR3 is 12 residues. CDR1 and CDR2 from the germline V gene are MDHEN and SYDVKM. Trimming removed 3 bases at V and 2 bases at J, with 5 bases between. The CDR3, as DNA: TGTGCCAGCAGTTTCCGGGCCTACGAGCAGTACTTC. It encodes CASSFRAYEQYF. Full variable domain (remainder filled in from reference TRBV28 and TRBJ2-7): DVKVTQSSRYLVKRTGEKVFLECVQDMDHENMFWYRQDPGLGLRLIYFSYDVKMKEKGDIPEGYSVSREKKERFSLILESASTNQTSMYLCASSFRAYEQYFGPGTRLTVT.

The chain couples TRBV5-1 to TRBJ1-4; 8 positions match TRBD1. V lost 7 bases and J lost 7; bases outside the gene matches: 24. The CDR3 is 19 residues long. Per germline, CDR1 SGHRS and CDR2 YFSETQ. CDR3 region: CASGSGVLEPGQDGEKLFF. DNA of the CDR3: TGCGCCAGCGGTTCGGGTGTCTTAGAGCCGGGACAGGACGGTGAAAAACTGTTTTTT.